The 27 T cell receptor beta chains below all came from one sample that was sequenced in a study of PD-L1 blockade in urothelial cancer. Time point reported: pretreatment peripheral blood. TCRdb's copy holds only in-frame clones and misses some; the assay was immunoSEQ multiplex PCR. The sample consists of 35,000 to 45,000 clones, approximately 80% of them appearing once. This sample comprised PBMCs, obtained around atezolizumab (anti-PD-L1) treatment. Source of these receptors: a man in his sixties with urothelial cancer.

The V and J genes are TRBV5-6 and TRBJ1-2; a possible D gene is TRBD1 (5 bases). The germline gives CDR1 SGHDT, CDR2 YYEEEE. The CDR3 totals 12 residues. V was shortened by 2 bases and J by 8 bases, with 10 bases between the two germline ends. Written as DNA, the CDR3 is TGTGCCAGCAGCTTAGGGGAATTAGGCTACACCTTC. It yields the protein CASSLGELGYTF.

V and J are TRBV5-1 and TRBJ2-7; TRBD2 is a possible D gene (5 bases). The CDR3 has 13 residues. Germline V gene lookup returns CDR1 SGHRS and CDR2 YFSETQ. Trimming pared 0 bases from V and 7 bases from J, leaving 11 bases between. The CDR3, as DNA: TGCGCCAGCAGCTTGGGGGCCTCGGGGGAGCAGTACTTC. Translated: CASSLGASGEQYF.

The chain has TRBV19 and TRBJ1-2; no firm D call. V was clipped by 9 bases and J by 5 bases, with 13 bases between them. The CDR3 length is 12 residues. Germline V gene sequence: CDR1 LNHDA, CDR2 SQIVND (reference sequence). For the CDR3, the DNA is TGTGCCAGCAAGACGGCAGGTTATGGCTACACCTTC. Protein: CASKTAGYGYTF.

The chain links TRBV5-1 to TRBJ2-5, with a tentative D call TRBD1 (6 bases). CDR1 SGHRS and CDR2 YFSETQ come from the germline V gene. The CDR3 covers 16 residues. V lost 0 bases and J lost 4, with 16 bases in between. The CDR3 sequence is CASSLGQGLVIETQYF. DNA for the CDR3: TGCGCCAGCAGCTTGGGCCAGGGGTTAGTTATAGAGACCCAGTACTTC.

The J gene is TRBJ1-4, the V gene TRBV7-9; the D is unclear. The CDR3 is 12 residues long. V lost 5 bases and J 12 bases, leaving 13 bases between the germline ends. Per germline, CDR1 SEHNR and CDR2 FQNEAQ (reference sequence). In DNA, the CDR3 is TGTGCCAGCAGCCCCCTATCCGAGGAACTGTTTTTT. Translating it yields CASSPLSEELFF.

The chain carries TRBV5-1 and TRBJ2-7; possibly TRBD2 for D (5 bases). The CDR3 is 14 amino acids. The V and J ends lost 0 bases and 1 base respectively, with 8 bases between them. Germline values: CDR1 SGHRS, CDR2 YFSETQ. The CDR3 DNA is TGCGCCAGCAGCTTGGGCCGCGGGTCCTACGAGCAGTACTTC. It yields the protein CASSLGRGSYEQYF.

The CDR3 DNA sequence: TGTGCCTGGAGTGTATCTGGGACAGGGGTGGCCACCGGGGAGCTGTTTTTT. It translates to CAWSVSGTGVATGELFF. V usage is TRBV30 and J usage is TRBJ2-2; 10 nucleotides match TRBD1. Germline CDR1 reads GTSNPN; CDR2 reads SVGIG (reference sequence). V dropped 0 bases and J dropped 4; count of bases not matched to a gene: 8. There are 17 residues in the CDR3. The full variable domain, with the rest looked up from reference TRBV30 and TRBJ2-2, is SQTIHQWPATLVQPVGSPLSLECTVEGTSNPNLYWYRQAAGRGLQLLFYSVGIGQISSEVPQNLSASRPQDRQFILSSKKLLLSDSGFYLCAWSVSGTGVATGELFFGEGSRLTVL.

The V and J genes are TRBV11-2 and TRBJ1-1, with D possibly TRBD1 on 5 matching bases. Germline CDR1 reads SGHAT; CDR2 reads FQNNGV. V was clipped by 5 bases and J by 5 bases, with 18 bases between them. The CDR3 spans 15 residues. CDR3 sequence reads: CASSPVGGGGTEAFF. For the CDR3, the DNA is TGTGCCAGCAGCCCAGTCGGGGGTGGGGGTACTGAAGCTTTCTTT.

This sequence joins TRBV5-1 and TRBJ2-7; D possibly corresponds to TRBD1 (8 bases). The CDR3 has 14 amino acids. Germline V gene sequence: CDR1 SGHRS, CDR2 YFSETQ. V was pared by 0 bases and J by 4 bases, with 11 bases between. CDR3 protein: CASSLDRGGYEQYF. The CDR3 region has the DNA TGCGCCAGCAGCTTGGACAGGGGGGGGTACGAGCAGTACTTC.

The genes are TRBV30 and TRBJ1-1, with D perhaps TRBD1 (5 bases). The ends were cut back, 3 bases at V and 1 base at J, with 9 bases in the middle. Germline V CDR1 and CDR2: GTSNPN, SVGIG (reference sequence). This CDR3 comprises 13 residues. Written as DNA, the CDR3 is TGTGCCTGGAGGGGGGGGTGGAACACTGAAGCTTTCTTT. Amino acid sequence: CAWRGGWNTEAFF.

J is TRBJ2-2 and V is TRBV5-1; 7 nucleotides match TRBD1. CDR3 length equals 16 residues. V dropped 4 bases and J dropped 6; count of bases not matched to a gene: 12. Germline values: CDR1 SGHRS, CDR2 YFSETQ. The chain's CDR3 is CASSLPNTGDPGELFF. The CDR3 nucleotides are TGCGCCAGCAGCCTCCCCAATACAGGGGACCCCGGGGAGCTGTTTTTT.

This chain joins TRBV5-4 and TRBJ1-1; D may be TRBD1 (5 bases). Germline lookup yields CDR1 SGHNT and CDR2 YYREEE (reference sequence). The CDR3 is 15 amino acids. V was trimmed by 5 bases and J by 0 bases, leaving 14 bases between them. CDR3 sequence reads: CASSSNPRVNTEAFF. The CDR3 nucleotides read TGTGCCAGCAGTTCTAACCCCAGGGTGAACACTGAAGCTTTCTTT.

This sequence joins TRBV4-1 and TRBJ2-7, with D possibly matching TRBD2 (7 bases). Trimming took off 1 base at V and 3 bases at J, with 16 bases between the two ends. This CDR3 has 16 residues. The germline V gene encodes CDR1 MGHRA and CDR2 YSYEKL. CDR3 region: CASSQGAQGGVYEQYF. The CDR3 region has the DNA TGCGCCAGCAGCCAAGGTGCACAAGGGGGGGTCTACGAGCAGTACTTC.

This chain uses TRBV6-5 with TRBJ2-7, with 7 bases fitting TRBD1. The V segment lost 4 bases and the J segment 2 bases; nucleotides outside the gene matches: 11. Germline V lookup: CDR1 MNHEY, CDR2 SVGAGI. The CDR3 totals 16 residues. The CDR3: CASSSRLGQSTYEQYF. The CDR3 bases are TGTGCCAGCAGTTCTAGGCTGGGACAGTCGACCTACGAGCAGTACTTC.

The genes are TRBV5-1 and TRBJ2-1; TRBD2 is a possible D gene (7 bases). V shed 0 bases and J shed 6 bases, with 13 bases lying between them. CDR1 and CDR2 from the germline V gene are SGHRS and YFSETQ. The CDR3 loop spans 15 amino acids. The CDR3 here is CASSLVGGASNEQFF. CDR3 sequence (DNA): TGCGCCAGCAGCTTGGTGGGGGGGGCATCCAATGAGCAGTTCTTC.

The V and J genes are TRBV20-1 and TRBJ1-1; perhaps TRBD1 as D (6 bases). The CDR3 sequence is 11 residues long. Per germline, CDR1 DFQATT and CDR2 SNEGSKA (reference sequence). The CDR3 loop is CRGQLNTEAFF. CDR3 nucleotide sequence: TGCAGAGGACAGCTGAACACTGAAGCTTTCTTT.

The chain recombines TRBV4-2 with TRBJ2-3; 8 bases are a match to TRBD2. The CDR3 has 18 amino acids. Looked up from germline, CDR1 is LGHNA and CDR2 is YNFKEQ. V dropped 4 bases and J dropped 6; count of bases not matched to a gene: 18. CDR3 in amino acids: CASSLQGQGAGGGDTQYF. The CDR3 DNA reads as TGTGCCAGCAGCCTCCAAGGACAAGGGGCGGGGGGCGGTGATACGCAGTATTTT.

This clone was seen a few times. The CDR3 reads CASSAGQLHSYGYTF. The CDR3 DNA reads as TGCGCCAGCAGTGCGGGGCAGCTGCACAGCTATGGCTACACCTTC. The chain carries TRBV5-1 and TRBJ1-2, with a possible D match to TRBD1 (5 bases). This CDR3 is built from 15 residues. V was pared by 5 bases and J by 4 bases, with 18 bases between. Germline values: CDR1 SGHRS, CDR2 YFSETQ.

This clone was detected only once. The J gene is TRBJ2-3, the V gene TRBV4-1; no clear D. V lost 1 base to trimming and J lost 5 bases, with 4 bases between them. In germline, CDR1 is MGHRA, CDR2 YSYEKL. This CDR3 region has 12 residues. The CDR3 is CASSQVRDTQYF. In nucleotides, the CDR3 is TGCGCCAGCAGCCAAGTCCGAGATACGCAGTATTTT.

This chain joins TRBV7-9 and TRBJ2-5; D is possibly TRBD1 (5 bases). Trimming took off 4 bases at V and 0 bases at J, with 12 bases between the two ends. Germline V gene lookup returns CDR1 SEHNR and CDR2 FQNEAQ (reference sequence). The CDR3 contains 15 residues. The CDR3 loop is CASSSGREYQETQYF. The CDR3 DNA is TGTGCCAGCAGCTCGGGCAGGGAATACCAAGAGACCCAGTACTTC. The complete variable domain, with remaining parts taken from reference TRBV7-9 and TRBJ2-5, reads DTGVSQNPRHKITKRGQNVTFRCDPISEHNRLYWYRQTLGQGPEFLTYFQNEAQLEKSRLLSDRFSAERPKGSFSTLEIQRTEQGDSAMYLCASSSGREYQETQYFGPGTRLLVL.

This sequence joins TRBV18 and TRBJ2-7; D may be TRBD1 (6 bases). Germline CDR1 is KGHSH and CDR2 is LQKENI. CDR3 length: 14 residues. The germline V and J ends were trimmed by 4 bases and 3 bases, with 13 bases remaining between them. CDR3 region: CASSLSGQNYEQYF. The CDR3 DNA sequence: TGTGCCAGCTCACTCTCTGGACAGAACTACGAGCAGTACTTC.

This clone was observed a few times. CDR3 nucleotides: TGTGCCAGCAGTCACGGGGCACCGGGACTTACCACCTACGAGCAGTACTTC. Translating it yields CASSHGAPGLTTYEQYF. The chain couples TRBV27 to TRBJ2-7; D may be TRBD2 (6 bases). This CDR3 has 17 amino acids. Germline loops: CDR1 MNHEY, CDR2 SMNVEV (reference sequence). With 5 bases removed from V and 2 bases from J, the gap between germline ends came to 22 bases.

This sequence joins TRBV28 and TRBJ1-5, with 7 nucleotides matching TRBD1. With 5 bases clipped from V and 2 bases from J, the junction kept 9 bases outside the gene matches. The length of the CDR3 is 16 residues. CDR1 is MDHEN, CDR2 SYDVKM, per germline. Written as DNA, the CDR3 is TGTGCCAGCAGTCCCGACAGGGAGTATGGCAATCAGCCCCAGCATTTT. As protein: CASSPDREYGNQPQHF. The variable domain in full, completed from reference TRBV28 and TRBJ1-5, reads DVKVTQSSRYLVKRTGEKVFLECVQDMDHENMFWYRQDPGLGLRLIYFSYDVKMKEKGDIPEGYSVSREKKERFSLILESASTNQTSMYLCASSPDREYGNQPQHFGDGTRLSIL.

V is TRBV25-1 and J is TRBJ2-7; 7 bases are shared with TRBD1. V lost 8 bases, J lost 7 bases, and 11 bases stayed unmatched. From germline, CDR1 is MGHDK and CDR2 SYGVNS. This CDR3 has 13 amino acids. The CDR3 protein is CASARGSTGEQYF. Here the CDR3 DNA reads TGTGCCAGCGCCAGGGGGTCGACTGGGGAGCAGTACTTC.

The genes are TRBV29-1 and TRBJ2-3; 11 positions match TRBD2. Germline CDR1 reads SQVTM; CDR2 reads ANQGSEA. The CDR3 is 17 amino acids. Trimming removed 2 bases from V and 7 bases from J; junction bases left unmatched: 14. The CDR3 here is CSVEFWVGLAEPNTQYF. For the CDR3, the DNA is TGCAGCGTTGAATTTTGGGTGGGACTAGCGGAGCCGAATACGCAGTATTTT.

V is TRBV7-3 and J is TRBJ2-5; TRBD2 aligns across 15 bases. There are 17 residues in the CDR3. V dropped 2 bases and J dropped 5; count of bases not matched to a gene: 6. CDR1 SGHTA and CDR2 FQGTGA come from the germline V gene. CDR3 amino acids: CASSLGLAGGQGETQYF. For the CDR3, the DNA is TGTGCCAGCAGCTTAGGACTAGCGGGGGGGCAGGGGGAGACCCAGTACTTC.

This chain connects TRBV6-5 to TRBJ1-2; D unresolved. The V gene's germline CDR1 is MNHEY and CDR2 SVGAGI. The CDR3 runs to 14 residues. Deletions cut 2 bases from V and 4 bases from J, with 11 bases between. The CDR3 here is CASSYHWRIYGYTF. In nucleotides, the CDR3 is TGTGCCAGCAGTTACCATTGGCGGATCTATGGCTACACCTTC.